The TCR beta chain under discussion was sequenced for a study of OX40 agonist ivuxolimab in advanced cancers. Findings and caveats of the study: Both CD4+ and CD8+ T cell populations in blood had undergone clonal expansion by week 6 at 0.1 to 3.0 mg/kg.

V dropped 5 bases and J dropped 3; count of bases not matched to a gene: 2. CDR1 SQVTM and CDR2 ANQGSEA come from the germline V gene. The CDR3 totals 12 residues. In regard to this clone: Its antigen is currently unknown.

Libraries were prepared by immunoSEQ multiplex PCR; TCRdb keeps only in-frame clonotypes and omits some of them. The sample carries 90,000 or so clones, under 95% recorded once. The chain has TRBV29-1 and TRBJ2-7, with TRBD1 matching over 9 bases. This material consisted of CD4+ or CD8+ T cells sorted from blood, taken in a trial of the OX40 agonist ivuxolimab. This sequence originates from an adult with an advanced solid tumor such as melanoma, head and neck, liver or kidney cancer. The DNA of the CDR3 is TGCAGCGTTTCGACAGGGGGCTACGAGCAGTACTTC. Translating it yields CSVSTGGYEQYF.